A single sample gave rise to the 28 T cell receptor beta chains below, sequenced in a study of cytomegalovirus exposure and HLA in healthy donors. Researchers ran the PCR with 60 Vbeta and 13 Jbeta primers. Generated by immunoSEQ multiplex PCR, the TCRdb table keeps only in-frame clones and is missing some. Among about 100,000 clones listed, 60% to 75% were seen once. Source material: PBMCs. Receptor source: a woman aged 40 to 50 in good health and CMV-seronegative.

This clone has a single count. The chain carries TRBV4-3 and TRBJ2-2; a possible D gene is TRBD2 (6 bases). The CDR3 totals 14 residues. V was trimmed by 9 bases and J by 0 bases, leaving 11 bases between them. Germline-derived CDR1 and CDR2 are LGHNA and YSLEER. CDR3 nucleotide sequence: TGCGCCAGTGGCGGGACCCCGAACACCGGGGAGCTGTTTTTT. This codes for CASGGTPNTGELFF.

V usage is TRBV5-1 and J usage is TRBJ2-1; 14 bases are a match to TRBD2. Trimming at V came to 4 bases and at J to 8 bases, leaving 11 bases not matched to a gene. The CDR3 runs 17 residues. Germline V CDR1 and CDR2: SGHRS, YFSETQ. Here the CDR3 DNA reads TGCGCCAGCAGCCCAGGGACTAGCGGGGGATTGTTACATGAGCAGTTCTTC. It yields the protein CASSPGTSGGLLHEQFF.

This chain links TRBV5-1 with TRBJ2-2; TRBD2 agrees at 7 bases. J lost 7 bases, V lost 3 bases, and 12 bases had no gene match. The germline gives CDR1 SGHRS, CDR2 YFSETQ. This CDR3 is 16 amino acids long. The CDR3 sequence: CASSSPGGLQYGELFF. CDR3 nucleotides: TGCGCCAGCAGCTCCCCCGGGGGACTACAATACGGGGAGCTGTTTTTT.

The rearrangement uses TRBV7-9 and TRBJ1-2; 8 bases line up with TRBD1. Trimming cost V 5 bases and J 6 bases; bases outside gene matches: 5. The CDR3 covers 13 residues. Per the germline V gene, CDR1 is SEHNR and CDR2 is FQNEAQ (reference sequence). CDR3 DNA sequence: TGTGCCAGCAGCCTTCAGACAGGGGATGGCTACACCTTC. As protein: CASSLQTGDGYTF.

This sequence joins TRBV11-2 and TRBJ1-1; D is unclear. There are 13 residues in the CDR3. CDR1 is SGHAT, CDR2 FQNNGV, per germline. Trimming removed 3 bases from V and 8 bases from J, with 13 bases in between. The CDR3 sequence: CASSFVPRGEAFF. CDR3 nucleotides: TGTGCCAGCAGCTTTGTTCCGCGAGGGGAAGCTTTCTTT.

The gene calls are TRBV6-6 and TRBJ1-2; the D is unclear. The CDR3 is made up of 13 amino acids. V dropped 3 bases and J dropped 4 bases, with 9 bases sitting between them. CDR1 is MNHNY and CDR2 is SVGAGI in the germline V gene (reference sequence). CDR3 amino acids: CASSYGEGYGYTF. CDR3 bases: TGTGCCAGCAGTTATGGGGAGGGCTATGGCTACACCTTC.

The chain links TRBV6-5 to TRBJ1-6; possible D gene TRBD1, 5 bases. Trimming pared 1 base from V and 8 bases from J, leaving 9 bases between. CDR1 is MNHEY and CDR2 is SVGAGI in the germline V gene. The CDR3 is made up of 14 amino acids. CDR3 coding DNA: TGTGCCAGCAGTTACTACAGGTTTGATTCACCCCTCCACTTT. It encodes CASSYYRFDSPLHF.

The rearrangement joins TRBV5-6 to TRBJ1-6; unclear D gene. CDR1 and CDR2 from the germline V gene are SGHDT and YYEEEE. This CDR3 comprises 17 residues. Trimming cost V 1 base and J 3 bases, with 14 bases left between them. The CDR3 bases are TGTGCCAGCAGCTTGCTTGGCGGAAGAATCTATAATTCACCCCTCCACTTT. Translated, it gives CASSLLGGRIYNSPLHF. Full variable domain (rest looked up from reference TRBV5-6 and TRBJ1-6): DAGVTQSPTHLIKTRGQQVTLRCSPKSGHDTVSWYQQALGQGPQFIFQYYEEEERQRGNFPDRFSGHQFPNYSSELNVNALLLGDSALYLCASSLLGGRIYNSPLHFGNGTRLTVT.

This clone has a single count. The chain joins TRBV28 to TRBJ2-7; 7 nucleotides line up with TRBD1. The length of the CDR3 is 14 residues. V trimming: 5 bases; J trimming: 0 bases; junction bases outside the gene matches: 4. Germline CDR1 reads MDHEN; CDR2 reads SYDVKM. The CDR3 loop is CASSPTGISYEQYF. The CDR3 DNA is TGTGCCAGCAGTCCGACAGGGATCTCCTACGAGCAGTACTTC.

This clone has a handful of counts. The gene calls are TRBV4-1 and TRBJ2-4, with 7 positions matching TRBD2. CDR1 and CDR2 (germline): MGHRA, YSYEKL. The CDR3 loop spans 15 amino acids. Trimming took 0 bases from V and 8 from J; bases not matched to a gene: 7. In nucleotides, the CDR3 is TGCGCCAGCAGCCAAGAGGGGGGGGGTGGAGACATTCAGTACTTC. This translates into CASSQEGGGGDIQYF.

V is TRBV6-5 and J is TRBJ2-1, with TRBD1 matching over 8 bases. Germline V gives CDR1 MNHEY, CDR2 SVGAGI. The CDR3 loop spans 15 amino acids. Trimming took 7 bases from V and 6 from J; bases not matched to a gene: 11. The CDR3 spells CASNFAQGAPNEQFF. The CDR3 DNA is TGTGCCAGCAATTTCGCCCAGGGGGCTCCCAATGAGCAGTTCTTC.

The chain uses TRBV15 and TRBJ2-1, with TRBD2 as a possible D gene (6 bases). The CDR3 is made up of 16 amino acids. The germline gives CDR1 LNHNV, CDR2 YYDKDF (reference sequence). The V end lost 0 bases, the J end lost 7 bases, and 16 bases lay between the germline ends. CDR3 region: CATSRDELGEANEQFF. The DNA for the CDR3 is TGTGCCACCAGCAGAGATGAGTTAGGGGAGGCTAATGAGCAGTTCTTC.

A word on this clone: Other DNA sequences in this specimen translate into the identical CDR3. The rearrangement joins TRBV29-1 to TRBJ2-3; unclear D gene. Germline-derived CDR1 and CDR2 are SQVTM and ANQGSEA. The length of the CDR3 is 12 residues. The V gene lost 0 bases and the J gene lost 3 bases, with 4 bases spanning the gap. The CDR3 protein is CSVEDNTDTQYF. CDR3 DNA: TGCAGCGTTGAAGATAATACAGATACGCAGTATTTT.

The V and J genes are TRBV29-1 and TRBJ1-5; TRBD1 matches at 8 bases. J gave up 4 bases and V 5 bases, and 10 bases lay outside the gene matches. The V gene's germline CDR1 is SQVTM and CDR2 ANQGSEA. The CDR3 runs 15 residues. The CDR3 loop is CSVHRTGGLNQPQHF. The CDR3 bases are TGCAGCGTTCACCGAACAGGGGGACTTAATCAGCCCCAGCATTTT.

This clone was recorded once. The chain uses TRBV6-1 and TRBJ1-2, with 7 bases fitting TRBD1. Looked up from germline, CDR1 is MNHNS and CDR2 is SASEGT. The CDR3 runs 14 residues. V was pared by 8 bases and J by 8 bases, with 14 bases of the junction left unmatched. This chain's CDR3 is CASRDRALLGGYTF. The CDR3 DNA reads as TGTGCCAGCCGAGACAGGGCCCTACTGGGGGGCTACACCTTC.

The chain joins TRBV11-2 to TRBJ1-6; no clear D. CDR3 size: 14 residues. Trimming pared 4 bases from V and 0 bases from J, leaving 4 bases between. CDR1 and CDR2 (germline): SGHAT, FQNNGV. The CDR3 sequence is CASSSLSYNSPLHF. As DNA, the CDR3 is TGTGCCAGCAGCTCCCTCTCCTATAATTCACCCCTCCACTTT.

The chain employs TRBV19 and TRBJ2-7, with TRBD1 matching 8 bases. This CDR3 contains 15 residues. Trimming removed 5 bases from V and 0 bases from J; junction bases left unmatched: 6. Germline V gives CDR1 LNHDA, CDR2 SQIVND (reference sequence). The CDR3 DNA reads TGTGCCAGTAGTCCCCGGGACAGGCCCTCCTACGAGCAGTACTTC. It codes for CASSPRDRPSYEQYF.

The V call is TRBV27, the J call TRBJ2-7; 13 bases fit TRBD2. The CDR3 is 15 amino acids. Unmatched junction bases numbered 8, after V lost 6 bases and J lost 6 bases. CDR1 is MNHEY, CDR2 SMNVEV, per germline (reference sequence). This CDR3 is CASRPPGLAGFEQYF. CDR3 DNA: TGTGCCAGCAGACCCCCGGGACTAGCGGGATTCGAGCAGTACTTC.

The chain carries TRBV5-1 and TRBJ2-2; 8 bases are shared with TRBD2. CDR3 length equals 15 residues. V dropped 0 bases and J dropped 3; count of bases not matched to a gene: 1. Germline V gene sequence: CDR1 SGHRS, CDR2 YFSETQ. The CDR3, as DNA: TGCGCCAGCAGCTTGGACGGGAGGGACACCGGGGAGCTGTTTTTT. Translating gives CASSLDGRDTGELFF.

This clone was recorded only once. At one end, the junction sequence differs from germline, possibly due to a read error. Within the sample, other DNA sequences also encode this same CDR3. The J gene is TRBJ2-7, the V gene TRBV7-9; D may be TRBD2 (5 bases). CDR3 size: 15 residues. Germline CDR1 is SEHNR and CDR2 is FQNEAQ (reference sequence). This CDR3 is CASSLTASSPYEQYF. The CDR3 DNA follows: TGTGCTAGCAGCTTAACGGCTAGCTCCCCCTACGAGCAGTACTTC.

This clone was counted a few times. The gene calls are TRBV27 and TRBJ2-7; 9 bases are a match to TRBD1. Germline CDR1 and CDR2: MNHEY and SMNVEV (reference sequence). The V gene end was trimmed by 7 bases and the J gene end by 5 bases; junction bases not matched to a gene: 6. The CDR3 runs to 13 residues. The CDR3 protein is CASTHRGHHEQYF. CDR3 nucleotides: TGTGCCAGCACTCACAGGGGGCACCACGAGCAGTACTTC.

The rearrangement joins TRBV9 to TRBJ1-4; perhaps TRBD1 as D (5 bases). This CDR3 contains 14 residues. Trimming pared 2 bases from V and 2 bases from J, leaving 7 bases between. Germline V CDR1 and CDR2: SGDLS, YYNGEE. In DNA, the CDR3 is TGTGCCAGCAGCGTGTCAGGGACTAATGAAAAACTGTTTTTT. It is translated as CASSVSGTNEKLFF.

The J gene is TRBJ1-2, the V gene TRBV28; tentative D call: TRBD1 (6 bases). The germline V gene has CDR1 MDHEN and CDR2 SYDVKM. The CDR3 loop spans 14 amino acids. Deletions cut 7 bases from V and 6 bases from J, with 18 bases between. This CDR3 reads CASIHPRGGDGYTF. As DNA, the CDR3 is TGTGCCAGCATCCACCCCAGGGGCGGCGATGGCTACACCTTC.

This chain links TRBV14 with TRBJ1-2; 7 positions match TRBD1. The germline V gene encodes CDR1 SGHDN and CDR2 FVKESK. The length of the CDR3 is 14 residues. V trimming: 0 bases; J trimming: 8 bases; junction bases outside the gene matches: 6. Written as DNA, the CDR3 is TGTGCCAGCAGCCAAGACAGGGGGTTCTACGGCTACACCTTC. This translates into CASSQDRGFYGYTF.

The chain links TRBV6-1 to TRBJ2-1; weak D call: TRBD1 (5 bases). V lost 10 bases to trimming and J lost 2 bases, with 9 bases between them. Germline-derived CDR1 and CDR2 are MNHNS and SASEGT. This CDR3 has 12 residues. In DNA, the CDR3 is TGTGCCACCGCGACAGCCTACAATGAGCAGTTCTTC. Translation gives CATATAYNEQFF.

The rearrangement links TRBV4-2 to TRBJ2-5, with 7 bases matching TRBD2. Germline values: CDR1 LGHNA, CDR2 YNFKEQ. With V trimmed by 3 bases and J by 7 bases, 14 bases remained unmatched. This CDR3 has 16 amino acids. The CDR3 sequence: CASSQDFLAALGTQYF. As DNA, the CDR3 is TGTGCCAGCAGCCAGGACTTCCTAGCGGCCTTGGGGACCCAGTACTTC.

The chain carries TRBV18 and TRBJ1-1; a possible D gene is TRBD1 (5 bases). V lost 6 bases, J lost 0 bases, and 17 bases lay in between. Germline CDR1 KGHSH, CDR2 LQKENI. The CDR3 extends over 16 amino acids. The CDR3: CASSELPEGMNTEAFF. The CDR3 DNA reads as TGTGCCAGCTCTGAACTCCCGGAGGGGATGAACACTGAAGCTTTCTTT.

This clone was observed a few times. The chain links TRBV5-1 to TRBJ1-5, with a possible D match to TRBD1 (5 bases). The CDR3 is made up of 15 amino acids. V lost 0 bases and J lost 1, with 8 bases in between. Germline V gene sequence: CDR1 SGHRS, CDR2 YFSETQ. Here the CDR3 reads CASSLVSGSNQPQHF. The DNA of the CDR3 is TGCGCCAGCAGCTTGGTATCAGGGAGCAATCAGCCCCAGCATTTT.